These T cell receptor beta chains were read from a single sample in a study of shared clonotypes between healthy human individuals. The protocol was immunoSEQ multiplex PCR, while the TCRdb copy is restricted to in-frame clones and leaves out a portion. The table has fewer than 400,000 clones, about 74% seen once; the top ten hold approximately 10%. Material for sequencing was memory CD4+ T cells sorted from blood. Receptors were obtained from a man aged 25 to 45 in good health. Each CDR3 is given with its conserved first and last residue. A D gene is named only where the DNA matches it firmly. Size values are once, few and many counts, or a class for expanded clones, and some rows have none.

D gene | J gene | clone size | V gene | CDR3 protein | CDR3 DNA
. | TRBJ2-1 | . | TRBV15 | CATTQIVGEQFF | TGTGCCACCACCCAGATAGTGGGGGAGCAGTTCTTC
. | TRBJ2-3 | . | TRBV6-6 | CASSMGGLGTDTQYF | TGTGCCAGCAGCATGGGGGGTCTAGGCACAGATACGCAGTATTTT
. | TRBJ1-5 | . | TRBV7-9 | CASSPRRGQPQHF | TGTGCCAGCAGCCCCCGTCGCGGGCAGCCCCAGCATTTT
. | TRBJ1-5 | . | TRBV6-1 | CASSVEVAHPQHF | TGTGCCAGCAGTGTGGAGGTCGCGCATCCCCAGCATTTT
. | TRBJ2-1 | . | TRBV21-1 | CASSNIDRPSDNEQFF | TGTGCCAGCAGCAACATCGACAGGCCTTCGGACAATGAGCAGTTCTTC
. | TRBJ2-3 | . | TRBV11-2 | CASSLGSTRMGTDTQYF | TGTGCCAGCAGCTTAGGCTCGACTAGGATGGGCACAGATACGCAGTATTTT
TRBD1 | TRBJ2-1 | . | TRBV10-3 | CAISRVGQAPNEQFF | TGTGCCATCAGCCGCGTCGGACAGGCCCCCAATGAGCAGTTCTTC
TRBD1 | TRBJ2-2 | . | TRBV5-4 | CASGTEVDTGELFF | TGTGCCAGCGGGACAGAGGTGGACACCGGGGAGCTGTTTTTT
TRBD2 | TRBJ2-3 | . | TRBV15 | CATSSLAGARADTQYF | TGTGCCACCAGCAGTTTAGCGGGTGCACGAGCAGATACGCAGTATTTT
TRBD1 | TRBJ2-1 | . | TRBV2 | CASSPYVPGQGPNEQFF | TGTGCCAGCAGCCCCTACGTCCCGGGACAGGGGCCGAATGAGCAGTTCTTC
. | TRBJ1-1 | medium-sized | TRBV6-1 | CASVKTEVNTEAFF | TGTGCCAGCGTGAAGACAGAGGTGAACACTGAAGCTTTCTTT
. | TRBJ1-2 | . | TRBV5-5 | CASSLGDSYGYTF | TGTGCCAGCAGCTTAGGGGATAGCTATGGCTACACCTTC
. | TRBJ2-5 | once | TRBV18 | CASSQDNQETQYF | TGTGCCAGCTCTCAGGACAACCAAGAGACCCAGTACTTC
TRBD1 | TRBJ2-7 | medium-sized | TRBV2 | CASTEDRGSSYEQYF | TGTGCCAGCACCGAAGACAGGGGGTCCTCCTACGAGCAGTACTTC
. | TRBJ2-3 | few | TRBV7-2 | CASSLWGDTQYF | TGTGCCAGCAGCTTGTGGGGAGATACGCAGTATTTT
. | TRBJ2-2 | . | TRBV11-3 | CASSSSSNTGELFF | TGTGCCAGCAGCTCCAGCTCGAACACCGGGGAGCTGTTTTTT
. | TRBJ2-7 | . | TRBV19 | CASSGSYEQYF | TGTGCCAGTAGTGGCTCCTACGAGCAGTACTTC
TRBD2 | TRBJ2-7 | . | TRBV18 | CASSPGLAGGLEQYF | TGTGCCAGCTCACCCGGCCTAGCGGGAGGGCTCGAGCAGTACTTC
. | TRBJ1-5 | . | TRBV5-1 | CASSPGAGRDQPQHF | TGCGCCAGCAGCCCTGGAGCAGGTCGGGACCAGCCCCAGCATTTT
TRBD1 | TRBJ2-6 | . | TRBV7-8 | CASSPRPTGASSGANVLTF | TGTGCCAGCAGCCCGCGACCAACAGGGGCCTCATCTGGGGCCAACGTCCTGACTTTC
. | TRBJ2-1 | . | TRBV9 | CASSVGGGGVEQFF | TGTGCCAGCAGCGTAGGCGGAGGCGGCGTTGAGCAGTTCTTC
. | TRBJ2-7 | . | TRBV7-6 | CASSRTDYEQYF | TGTGCCAGCAGTCGGACCGACTACGAGCAGTACTTC
. | TRBJ1-5 | . | TRBV28 | CASSLSPRNQPQHF | TGTGCCAGCAGTTTAAGTCCACGGAATCAGCCCCAGCATTTT
. | TRBJ2-1 | . | TRBV7-8 | CASSPVDYNEQFF | TGTGCCAGCAGCCCTGTGGATTACAATGAGCAGTTCTTC
. | TRBJ2-3 | . | TRBV6-5 | CASSHRTITDTQYF | TGTGCCAGCAGCCACCGGACAATCACAGATACGCAGTATTTT
. | TRBJ2-2 | . | TRBV6-1 | CATHQGVNTGELFF | TGTGCCACCCATCAGGGAGTCAACACCGGGGAGCTGTTTTTT